This is a list of T cell receptor beta chains from one sample in a study of neurological immune-mediated disorders. TCRdb re-derived calls from the 5' RACE reads in MiXCR, one entry per CDR3 protein. This sample carries roughly 80,000 distinct CDR3 sequences, about 15% of them seen once, and the ten largest clones take 15%. Sequencing was done on a sample of PBMCs. All receptors derive from a woman aged 40-49 years in good health. Both conserved end residues are part of each CDR3. Each record gives: J gene, D gene, V gene, clone size, CDR3 protein, CDR3 DNA. The D gene is left open where the match is weak. For some rows the clone size is stated as once, few or many, or as a class when expanded; others skip it.

j_call: TRBJ2-5; d_call: NA; v_call: TRBV20-1; clone_size: many; cdr3_aa: CSAPDREGWETQYF; cdr3_nt: TGCAGTGCTCCTGACAGGGAGGGGTGGGAGACCCAGTACTTC
j_call: TRBJ2-1; d_call: NA; v_call: TRBV28; clone_size: NA; cdr3_aa: CASSIWGNEQFF; cdr3_nt: TGTGCCAGCAGTATTTGGGGGAATGAGCAGTTCTTC
j_call: TRBJ2-3; d_call: NA; v_call: TRBV10-3; clone_size: many; cdr3_aa: CAISSGTAQYF; cdr3_nt: TGTGCCATCAGCTCCGGGACGGCGCAGTATTTT
j_call: TRBJ2-5; d_call: NA; v_call: TRBV6-1; clone_size: NA; cdr3_aa: CASSVVVQETQYF; cdr3_nt: TGTGCCAGCAGCGTAGTGGTGCAAGAGACCCAGTACTTC
j_call: TRBJ1-2; d_call: NA; v_call: TRBV4-2; clone_size: many; cdr3_aa: CASSERGWGLDGYTF; cdr3_nt: TGTGCCAGCAGCGAAAGGGGCTGGGGTCTTGATGGCTACACCTTC
j_call: TRBJ2-5; d_call: TRBD1; v_call: TRBV5-1; clone_size: many; cdr3_aa: CASSVGTGNGETQYF; cdr3_nt: TGCGCCAGCAGCGTTGGGACAGGGAATGGGGAGACCCAGTACTTC
j_call: TRBJ2-5; d_call: NA; v_call: TRBV6-5; clone_size: NA; cdr3_aa: CASSYSPGETQYF; cdr3_nt: TGTGCCAGCAGTTACTCGCCGGGTGAGACCCAGTACTTC
j_call: TRBJ2-5; d_call: TRBD1; v_call: TRBV29-1; clone_size: many; cdr3_aa: CSVWTGQETQYF; cdr3_nt: TGCAGCGTCTGGACAGGGCAAGAGACCCAGTACTTC
j_call: TRBJ1-1; d_call: TRBD1; v_call: TRBV9; clone_size: many; cdr3_aa: CASSVAPQGQGAEAFF; cdr3_nt: TGTGCCAGCAGCGTAGCTCCACAGGGGCAGGGGGCTGAAGCTTTCTTT
j_call: TRBJ1-1; d_call: NA; v_call: TRBV5-5; clone_size: many; cdr3_aa: CASSSRQATMNTEAFF; cdr3_nt: TGTGCCAGCAGCTCCAGACAGGCGACTATGAACACTGAAGCTTTCTTT
j_call: TRBJ1-1; d_call: NA; v_call: TRBV20-1; clone_size: many; cdr3_aa: CSARVGGNTEAFF; cdr3_nt: TGCAGTGCTAGAGTAGGGGGGAACACTGAAGCTTTCTTT
j_call: TRBJ2-7; d_call: TRBD1; v_call: TRBV3-1; clone_size: many; cdr3_aa: CASSQTGAKAEQYF; cdr3_nt: TGTGCCAGCAGCCAAACAGGGGCCAAGGCCGAGCAGTACTTC
j_call: TRBJ1-2; d_call: NA; v_call: TRBV12-3/TRBV12-4; clone_size: medium-sized; cdr3_aa: CASSPSNYGYTF; cdr3_nt: TGTGCCAGCAGTCCCTCTAACTATGGCTACACCTTC
j_call: TRBJ2-3; d_call: NA; v_call: TRBV9; clone_size: NA; cdr3_aa: CASSVAATGATDTQYF; cdr3_nt: TGTGCCAGCAGCGTAGCGGCGACGGGAGCCACAGATACGCAGTATTTT
j_call: TRBJ2-7; d_call: TRBD1; v_call: TRBV27; clone_size: NA; cdr3_aa: CASSVSGTDRVLIYEQYF; cdr3_nt: TGTGCCAGCAGCGTATCGGGGACCGACAGGGTTTTAATCTACGAGCAGTACTTC
j_call: TRBJ1-1; d_call: NA; v_call: TRBV11-3; clone_size: NA; cdr3_aa: CASSTDAVVGTEAFF; cdr3_nt: TGTGCCAGCAGCACGGACGCCGTAGTAGGCACTGAAGCTTTCTTT
j_call: TRBJ1-1; d_call: NA; v_call: TRBV9; clone_size: many; cdr3_aa: CASSVRGELNTEAFF; cdr3_nt: TGTGCCAGCAGCGTAAGAGGGGAATTGAACACTGAAGCTTTCTTT
j_call: TRBJ1-5; d_call: NA; v_call: TRBV9; clone_size: NA; cdr3_aa: CASSVASGGSQPQHF; cdr3_nt: TGTGCCAGCAGCGTAGCAAGCGGGGGGAGTCAGCCCCAGCATTTT
j_call: TRBJ1-2; d_call: NA; v_call: TRBV20-1; clone_size: many; cdr3_aa: CSARGELGYGYTF; cdr3_nt: TGCAGTGCTAGGGGGGAATTGGGCTATGGCTACACCTTC
j_call: TRBJ2-1; d_call: TRBD2; v_call: TRBV5-1; clone_size: NA; cdr3_aa: CASSLALGLAGNEQFF; cdr3_nt: TGCGCCAGCAGCTTGGCCTTGGGACTAGCGGGGAATGAGCAGTTCTTC
j_call: TRBJ2-3; d_call: NA; v_call: TRBV20-1; clone_size: many; cdr3_aa: CSAGAWVQWTDTQYF; cdr3_nt: TGCAGTGCTGGGGCCTGGGTCCAGTGGACAGATACGCAGTATTTT
j_call: TRBJ1-5; d_call: NA; v_call: TRBV2; clone_size: NA; cdr3_aa: CANTLLREGSNQPQHF; cdr3_nt: TGTGCCAACACTCTTCTCAGGGAGGGTAGCAATCAGCCCCAGCATTTT
j_call: TRBJ2-3; d_call: NA; v_call: TRBV4-2; clone_size: many; cdr3_aa: CASSQDLGGSSTDTQYF; cdr3_nt: TGTGCCAGCAGCCAAGATCTTGGGGGCTCAAGCACAGATACGCAGTATTTT
j_call: TRBJ2-3; d_call: TRBD2; v_call: TRBV7-6; clone_size: NA; cdr3_aa: CASSFRTRGDTQYF; cdr3_nt: TGTGCCAGCAGCTTCCGGACTAGAGGCGATACGCAGTATTTT
j_call: TRBJ2-7; d_call: NA; v_call: TRBV2; clone_size: NA; cdr3_aa: CASSVRGGEQYF; cdr3_nt: TGTGCCAGCAGTGTGAGGGGAGGCGAGCAGTACTTC
j_call: TRBJ1-1; d_call: NA; v_call: TRBV12-3/TRBV12-4; clone_size: many; cdr3_aa: CASRPTGSVNTEAFF; cdr3_nt: TGTGCCAGCAGACCTACAGGGAGCGTGAACACTGAAGCTTTCTTT
j_call: TRBJ2-2; d_call: NA; v_call: TRBV2; clone_size: many; cdr3_aa: CASTLMGGRNTGELFF; cdr3_nt: TGTGCCAGTACTCTAATGGGTGGGAGGAACACCGGGGAGCTGTTTTTT
j_call: TRBJ2-3; d_call: TRBD1; v_call: TRBV29-1; clone_size: many; cdr3_aa: CSVTGGATDTQYF; cdr3_nt: TGCAGCGTCACAGGGGGCGCGACAGATACGCAGTATTTT
j_call: TRBJ2-3; d_call: NA; v_call: TRBV18; clone_size: NA; cdr3_aa: CASSPPWPSTDTQYF; cdr3_nt: TGTGCCAGCTCACCACCGTGGCCTAGCACAGATACGCAGTATTTT
j_call: TRBJ2-5; d_call: TRBD2; v_call: TRBV20-1; clone_size: many; cdr3_aa: CSAVTSGGFQETQYF; cdr3_nt: TGCAGTGCTGTTACTAGCGGGGGGTTCCAAGAGACCCAGTACTTC
j_call: TRBJ1-1; d_call: NA; v_call: TRBV12-2; clone_size: few; cdr3_aa: CASRCLQGHTEAFF; cdr3_nt: TGTGCAAGTCGCTGCCTACAGGGTCACACTGAAGCTTTCTTT
j_call: TRBJ2-2; d_call: NA; v_call: TRBV20-1; clone_size: NA; cdr3_aa: CSAIAETNTGELFF; cdr3_nt: TGCAGTGCTATTGCGGAGACGAACACCGGGGAGCTGTTTTTT
j_call: TRBJ2-1; d_call: TRBD1; v_call: TRBV6-2/TRBV6-3; clone_size: few; cdr3_aa: CASRPGGGQGANEQFF; cdr3_nt: TGTGCCAGCAGACCAGGAGGGGGACAGGGCGCCAATGAGCAGTTCTTC
j_call: TRBJ1-1; d_call: TRBD1; v_call: TRBV29-1; clone_size: many; cdr3_aa: CSVELAGGNTEAFF; cdr3_nt: TGCAGCGTTGAGCTGGCAGGGGGGAACACTGAAGCTTTCTTT
j_call: TRBJ2-1; d_call: NA; v_call: TRBV10-3; clone_size: many; cdr3_aa: CAISPMNGTVGGNEQFF; cdr3_nt: TGTGCCATCAGTCCTATGAATGGGACGGTGGGTGGCAATGAGCAGTTCTTC
j_call: TRBJ1-2; d_call: NA; v_call: TRBV4-3; clone_size: many; cdr3_aa: CASSQTTGSYTF; cdr3_nt: TGCGCCAGCAGCCAAACCACCGGTAGCTACACCTTC
j_call: TRBJ2-5; d_call: TRBD1; v_call: TRBV14; clone_size: many; cdr3_aa: CASSPLDREQETQYF; cdr3_nt: TGTGCCAGCAGCCCATTGGACAGGGAGCAAGAGACCCAGTACTTC
j_call: TRBJ2-1; d_call: NA; v_call: TRBV20-1; clone_size: NA; cdr3_aa: CSAKDLNEQFF; cdr3_nt: TGCAGTGCTAAGGACTTAAATGAGCAGTTCTTC
j_call: TRBJ1-1; d_call: NA; v_call: TRBV27; clone_size: many; cdr3_aa: CATRTNTEAFF; cdr3_nt: TGTGCCACACGGACGAACACTGAAGCTTTCTTT
j_call: TRBJ2-1; d_call: TRBD2; v_call: TRBV4-3; clone_size: few; cdr3_aa: CASSQGGGGSSYNEQFF; cdr3_nt: TGCGCCAGCAGCCAAGGTGGCGGGGGGAGCTCCTACAATGAGCAGTTCTTC
j_call: TRBJ1-1; d_call: NA; v_call: TRBV9; clone_size: NA; cdr3_aa: CASSAVTSCTEAFF; cdr3_nt: TGTGCCAGCAGCGCCGTCACATCGTGCACTGAAGCTTTCTTT